Presented here are 31 T cell receptor beta chains from one specimen sequenced in a study of response to subunit inactivated influenza vaccine. In TCRdb, the RT-PCR reads were re-called with MiXCR into one record per CDR3 protein. The sample records roughly 500,000 distinct CDR3 sequences, more than 15% being singletons. The specimen was CD4+ T cells sorted from PBMCs, collected around 25 months after vaccination. Receptors were obtained from a man aged 50 to 69 who received an inactivated influenza vaccine.

The chain is built from TRBV6-5 and TRBJ2-7, with TRBD1 matching over 7 bases. The CDR3 is made up of 16 amino acids. Germline-derived CDR1 and CDR2 are MNHEY and SVGAGI. The V segment lost 2 bases and the J segment 2 bases; nucleotides outside the gene matches: 9. The CDR3 DNA is TGTGCCAGCAGTTACGCGACAGGGAAGAGGGCCTACGAGCAGTACTTC. Protein product: CASSYATGKRAYEQYF.

This chain connects TRBV11-2 to TRBJ2-1; D gene unclear. The V gene's germline CDR1 is SGHAT and CDR2 FQNNGV. V lost 4 bases and J lost 7, with 14 bases in between. The CDR3 length is 14 residues. CDR3 residues: CASSSLKFRNEQFF. CDR3 DNA: TGTGCCAGCAGCTCCCTTAAATTTCGGAATGAGCAGTTCTTC.

CDR3 amino acids: CASSLGFMSGSTEAFF. The CDR3 nucleotides read TGCGCCAGCAGCTTGGGGTTTATGTCGGGTTCCACTGAAGCTTTCTTT. The chain combines TRBV5-1 with TRBJ1-1; D not resolved. Germline CDR1 reads SGHRS; CDR2 reads YFSETQ. This CDR3 spans 16 amino acids. Trimming left V 0 bases short and J 4 bases short, with 16 bases between.

The V call is TRBV20-1, the J call TRBJ1-1; 9 bases are a match to TRBD1. Germline V CDR1 and CDR2: DFQATT, SNEGSKA (reference sequence). The CDR3 has 13 amino acids. V trimming: 8 bases; J trimming: 5 bases; junction bases outside the gene matches: 9. The CDR3 nucleotides are TGCAGTTCTACCGGGACAGGGAAAACTGAAGCTTTCTTT. As protein: CSSTGTGKTEAFF.

The chain links TRBV20-1 to TRBJ2-1; 11 positions agree with TRBD2. V lost 5 bases, J lost 2 bases, and 5 bases stayed unmatched. Germline V lookup: CDR1 DFQATT, CDR2 SNEGSKA (reference sequence). The CDR3 runs 15 residues. CDR3 in amino acids: CSASSGRTPYNEQFF. In DNA, the CDR3 is TGCAGTGCTTCTAGCGGGAGGACCCCCTACAATGAGCAGTTCTTC.

This chain uses TRBV7-2 with TRBJ2-7, with D perhaps matching TRBD1 (5 bases). V shed 2 bases and J shed 5 bases, with 19 bases lying between them. The CDR3 spans 16 residues. Per germline, CDR1 SGHTA and CDR2 FQGNSA. This chain's CDR3 is CASSLRPGNLLNEQYF. The CDR3 DNA reads TGTGCCAGCAGCTTACGCCCAGGGAATCTTCTAAACGAGCAGTACTTC.

The sample holds many counts of this clonotype. The chain has TRBV28 and TRBJ2-3; D remains ambiguous. Per the germline V gene, CDR1 is MDHEN and CDR2 is SYDVKM. The V end lost 7 bases, the J end lost 5 bases, and 7 bases lay between the germline ends. The CDR3 sequence is 11 residues long. The CDR3 DNA sequence: TGTGCCAGCACCCGTCGAGATACGCAGTATTTT. This sequence encodes CASTRRDTQYF.

This clonotype was counted ten times or more. CDR3: CASIKSGGFTEAFF. CDR3 coding DNA: TGTGCCAGCATAAAGTCAGGCGGTTTCACTGAAGCTTTCTTT. The chain has TRBV12-3 or TRBV12-4 and TRBJ1-1; D gene unclear. CDR3 length: 14 amino acids. V gave up 7 bases and J gave up 4 bases, with 16 bases separating them.

The chain links TRBV6-2 or TRBV6-3 to TRBJ2-7; D assignment may be TRBD1 or TRBD2 (5 bases each). V dropped 2 bases and J dropped 0 bases, with 11 bases sitting between them. The CDR3 length is 15 residues. CDR1 is MNHEY, CDR2 SVGEGT, per germline. The CDR3 DNA sequence: TGTGCCAGCAGTTACCCCGGGGCGAGCTCCTACGAGCAGTACTTC. Its translation is CASSYPGASSYEQYF.

The chain carries TRBV5-1 and TRBJ1-2, with D possibly being TRBD1 (6 bases). The CDR3 is made up of 14 amino acids. Trimming took 3 bases from V and 3 from J, leaving 12 bases between them. Germline V lookup: CDR1 SGHRS, CDR2 YFSETQ. The CDR3 spells CASSSQGSHYGYTF. CDR3 nucleotides: TGCGCCAGCAGCTCACAGGGTTCACACTATGGCTACACCTTC.

The chain couples TRBV2 to TRBJ1-2; 10 bases fit TRBD1. Germline V gene data show CDR1 as SNHLY and CDR2 as FYNNEI. V dropped 5 bases and J dropped 7; count of bases not matched to a gene: 7. The CDR3 runs to 14 residues. The CDR3 is CASSQSGTGAGYTF. CDR3 in DNA: TGTGCCAGCAGTCAAAGCGGGACAGGGGCTGGCTACACCTTC.

This clonotype occurred a few times. The V call is TRBV19, the J call TRBJ2-1; the D gene is possibly TRBD2 (6 bases). V lost 7 bases and J 4 bases, leaving 17 bases between the germline ends. CDR3 length equals 15 residues. CDR1 and CDR2 from the germline V gene are LNHDA and SQIVND (reference sequence). The CDR3 reads CASNSIGGGYNEQFF. The CDR3, as DNA: TGTGCCAGTAATAGTATCGGAGGAGGGTACAATGAGCAGTTCTTC.

J is TRBJ1-2 and V is TRBV20-1; tentatively, D is TRBD1 (5 bases). This CDR3 contains 14 residues. V shed 6 bases and J shed 4 bases, with 18 bases lying between them. Germline V lookup: CDR1 DFQATT, CDR2 SNEGSKA (reference sequence). This CDR3 reads CSAPGEGRFYGYTF. Written as DNA, the CDR3 is TGCAGTGCCCCGGGGGAAGGACGGTTCTATGGCTACACCTTC.

This clonotype was observed a few times. V usage is TRBV20-1 and J usage is TRBJ2-1, with unresolved D. The germline V gene encodes CDR1 DFQATT and CDR2 SNEGSKA (reference sequence). The CDR3 length is 17 residues. V lost 0 bases to trimming and J lost 0 bases, with 15 bases between them. The CDR3 is CSARDRDEGSSYNEQFF. Here the CDR3 DNA reads TGCAGTGCTAGAGATAGGGATGAAGGAAGCTCCTACAATGAGCAGTTCTTC.

This chain uses TRBV20-1 with TRBJ2-1; TRBD2 agrees at 8 bases. CDR3 length equals 12 residues. Germline V lookup: CDR1 DFQATT, CDR2 SNEGSKA (reference sequence). Trimming cost V 2 bases and J 6 bases; bases outside gene matches: 0. Written as DNA, the CDR3 is TGCAGTGCTAGACTAGCGGGCAATGAGCAGTTCTTC. Translating gives CSARLAGNEQFF.

The J gene is TRBJ1-1, the V gene TRBV28; 8 bases line up with TRBD1. The V gene end was trimmed by 6 bases and the J gene end by 6 bases; junction bases not matched to a gene: 9. The CDR3 sequence is 14 residues long. Germline values: CDR1 MDHEN, CDR2 SYDVKM. CDR3 sequence (DNA): TGTGCCAGCAGACGCGCGGCAGGGGGCTCTGAAGCTTTCTTT. Translated: CASRRAAGGSEAFF.

CDR3 sequence: CASSQDAGLETQYF. The CDR3 bases are TGTGCCAGCAGCCAAGATGCCGGTTTGGAGACCCAGTACTTC. V is TRBV4-2 and J is TRBJ2-5; D is unresolved. The V and J ends lost 0 bases and 5 bases respectively, with 10 bases between them. CDR1 is LGHNA and CDR2 is YNFKEQ in the germline V gene. CDR3 length equals 14 residues.

This clonotype was picked up a small number of times. As DNA, the CDR3 is TGTGCCAGCACTCCAGGGGATGGCAATCAGCCCCAGCATTTT. Protein sequence: CASTPGDGNQPQHF. V usage is TRBV6-1 and J usage is TRBJ1-5; tentatively, D is TRBD1 (6 bases). This CDR3 comprises 14 residues. The germline V gene has CDR1 MNHNS and CDR2 SASEGT. The germline V and J ends were trimmed by 7 bases and 2 bases, with 12 bases remaining between them.

V usage is TRBV7-8 and J usage is TRBJ1-1; D gene uncertain. Trimming stripped 5 bases from V and 1 base from J, with 11 bases between. This CDR3 spans 14 amino acids. Germline V gives CDR1 SGHVS, CDR2 FQNEAQ. The CDR3 reads CASSVRRANTEAFF. For the CDR3, the DNA is TGTGCCAGCAGCGTTAGAAGGGCGAACACTGAAGCTTTCTTT.

This clonotype has only a few counts. The chain links TRBV12-3 or TRBV12-4 to TRBJ2-1; a possible D gene is TRBD2 (5 bases). There are 16 residues in the CDR3. The V and J ends lost 6 bases and 0 bases respectively, with 15 bases between them. This CDR3 reads CASSSGYLISYNEQFF. In DNA, the CDR3 is TGTGCCAGCAGCTCGGGGTACCTTATCTCCTACAATGAGCAGTTCTTC.

This clonotype has only a few counts. The chain carries TRBV6-1 and TRBJ2-3; a possible D gene is TRBD1 (6 bases). V lost 7 bases to trimming and J lost 2 bases, with 16 bases between them. Germline CDR1 is MNHNS and CDR2 is SASEGT. The CDR3 runs 15 residues. In DNA form, the CDR3 reads TGTGCCAGCAAGCTCGGACAGATGCACACAGATACGCAGTATTTT. Protein sequence: CASKLGQMHTDTQYF.

This clonotype was counted many times. This chain uses TRBV3-1 with TRBJ2-1; tentative D call: TRBD2 (6 bases). Trimming left V 0 bases short and J 3 bases short, with 12 bases between. This CDR3 comprises 16 residues. Germline CDR1 LGHDT, CDR2 YNNKEL (reference sequence). CDR3: CASSQEGSGYYNEQFF. DNA of the CDR3: TGTGCCAGCAGCCAAGAGGGTAGCGGTTACTACAATGAGCAGTTCTTC.

This clonotype has at least ten counts. The chain joins TRBV6-1 to TRBJ1-1, with D unresolved. Germline V gene lookup returns CDR1 MNHNS and CDR2 SASEGT. The CDR3 runs 13 residues. The ends were cut back, 5 bases at V and 11 bases at J, with 18 bases in the middle. Here the CDR3 DNA reads TGTGCCAGCAGTCCCCAGGACCGCGGGTGGGCTTTCTTT. This codes for CASSPQDRGWAFF.

This clonotype was recorded a few times. This chain joins TRBV5-1 and TRBJ2-2, with D possibly being TRBD1 or TRBD2 (5 bases each). The CDR3 extends over 18 amino acids. CDR1 and CDR2 (germline): SGHRS, YFSETQ. V lost 0 bases and J lost 1, with 16 bases in between. The CDR3 protein is CASSLGTGRNVNTGELFF. The CDR3 coding sequence is TGCGCCAGCAGCTTGGGAACGGGACGGAACGTGAACACCGGGGAGCTGTTTTTT.

The table lists this clonotype with many counts. The rearrangement joins TRBV12-3 or TRBV12-4 to TRBJ2-3; 7 bases map to TRBD2. V lost 6 bases and J lost 0; bases outside the gene matches: 6. This CDR3 region has 15 residues. The CDR3 coding sequence is TGTGCCAGCAGGGCCTGGGGGGGTAGCACAGATACGCAGTATTTT. Its translation is CASRAWGGSTDTQYF.

There are a few counts of this clonotype. The chain is built from TRBV10-3 and TRBJ2-5, with 9 bases identical to TRBD2. Looked up from germline, CDR1 is ENHRY and CDR2 is SYGVKD. J gave up 5 bases and V 11 bases, and 9 bases lay outside the gene matches. The CDR3 length is 13 residues. The CDR3 sequence: CAAALSGSETQYF. CDR3 coding DNA: TGTGCCGCCGCTCTTAGCGGGAGTGAGACCCAGTACTTC.

This clonotype occurred a few times. The chain couples TRBV5-5 to TRBJ1-1; maybe TRBD1 (5 bases). The germline V gene encodes CDR1 SGHKS and CDR2 YYEKEE (reference sequence). The CDR3 length is 14 residues. The V end lost 3 bases, the J end lost 11 bases, and 20 bases lay between the germline ends. This CDR3 reads CASSSSSGKSGAFF. As DNA, the CDR3 is TGTGCCAGCAGCTCATCATCAGGGAAGTCTGGGGCTTTCTTT.

This chain links TRBV7-2 with TRBJ1-3; D unresolved. This CDR3 has 14 residues. Germline CDR1 SGHTA, CDR2 FQGNSA. V was cut by 2 bases and J by 7 bases, with 12 bases left in between. The CDR3 loop reads CASSLLGMKNTIYF. In nucleotides, the CDR3 is TGTGCCAGCAGCTTATTAGGGATGAAGAACACCATATATTTT. Variable domain in full (rest from reference TRBV7-2 and TRBJ1-3): GAGVSQSPSNKVTEKGKDVELRCDPISGHTALYWYRQSLGQGLEFLIYFQGNSAPDKSGLPSDRFSAERTGGSVSTLTIQRTQQEDSAVYLCASSLLGMKNTIYFGEGSWLTVV.

This clonotype was counted between two and nine times. The chain couples TRBV12-3 or TRBV12-4 to TRBJ1-5; D call uncertain. The CDR3 length is 13 residues. With 3 bases removed from V and 4 bases from J, the gap between germline ends came to 7 bases. In nucleotides, the CDR3 is TGTGCCAGCAGTTTCGGGGAAAATCAGCCCCAGCATTTT. Its protein is CASSFGENQPQHF.

In its sample, this clonotype was seen a few times. The V call is TRBV7-2, the J call TRBJ1-1; no clear D. This CDR3 has 13 residues. Germline-derived CDR1 and CDR2 are SGHTA and FQGNSA. Trimming took 5 bases from V and 6 from J, leaving 13 bases between them. The CDR3 loop reads CASSNRQSAEAFF. The CDR3 DNA is TGTGCCAGCAGCAATAGGCAGTCAGCTGAAGCTTTCTTT.

The J gene is TRBJ2-7, the V gene TRBV16; D may be TRBD1 or TRBD2 (5 bases each). With 3 bases removed from V and 1 base from J, the gap between germline ends came to 16 bases. The CDR3 totals 16 residues. From germline, CDR1 is KGHSY and CDR2 FQNENV. DNA of the CDR3: TGTGCCAGCAGCCACCGGGGCAAGAGGGTGTCCTACGAGCAGTACTTC. This sequence encodes CASSHRGKRVSYEQYF.